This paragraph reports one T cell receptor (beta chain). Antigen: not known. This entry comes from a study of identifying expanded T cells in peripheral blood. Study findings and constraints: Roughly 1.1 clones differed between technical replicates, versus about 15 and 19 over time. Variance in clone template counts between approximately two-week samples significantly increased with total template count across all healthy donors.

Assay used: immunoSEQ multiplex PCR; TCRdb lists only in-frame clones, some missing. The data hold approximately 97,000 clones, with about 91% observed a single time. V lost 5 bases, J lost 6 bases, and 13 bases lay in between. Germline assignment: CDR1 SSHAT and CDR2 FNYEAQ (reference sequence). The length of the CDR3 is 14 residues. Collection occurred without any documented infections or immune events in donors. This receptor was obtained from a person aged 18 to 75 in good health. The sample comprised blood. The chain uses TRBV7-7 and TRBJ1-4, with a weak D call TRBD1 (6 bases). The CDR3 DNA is TGTGCCAGCAGCCCCGGGGGCGGGGATGAAAAACTGTTTTTT. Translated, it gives CASSPGGGDEKLFF.